The present entry profiles one T cell receptor (beta chain) with its context. This record comes from a study of blood T cell repertoires in COVID-19. Study-level background: Nucleic acid was either cDNA or gDNA, and it came from T cells, B-cell-depleted T cells, or PBMCs.

Study members were between 18 and 89 years old and lived in approximately 25 US regions. Membership in each cohort depended on participant-reported clinical history. Data came from immunoSEQ multiplex PCR; TCRdb stores just in-frame clones and leaves some out. This sample has fewer than 400,000 clones, with 70% to 90% found just once. Per the germline V gene, CDR1 is SGDLS and CDR2 is YYNGEE. The CDR3 is 17 residues long. V was pared by 3 bases and J by 4 bases, with 21 bases between. The source is a young man who had recovered from COVID-19. V gene TRBV9 combines with J gene TRBJ2-3, with D tentatively TRBD1 (6 bases). The sequencing sample was made of PBMCs or T cells enriched from blood (not recorded which). CDR3 in DNA: TGTGCCAGCAGCGATTGGGGCCGGACAGCATTCTCAGATACGCAGTATTTT. Translated, it gives CASSDWGRTAFSDTQYF.